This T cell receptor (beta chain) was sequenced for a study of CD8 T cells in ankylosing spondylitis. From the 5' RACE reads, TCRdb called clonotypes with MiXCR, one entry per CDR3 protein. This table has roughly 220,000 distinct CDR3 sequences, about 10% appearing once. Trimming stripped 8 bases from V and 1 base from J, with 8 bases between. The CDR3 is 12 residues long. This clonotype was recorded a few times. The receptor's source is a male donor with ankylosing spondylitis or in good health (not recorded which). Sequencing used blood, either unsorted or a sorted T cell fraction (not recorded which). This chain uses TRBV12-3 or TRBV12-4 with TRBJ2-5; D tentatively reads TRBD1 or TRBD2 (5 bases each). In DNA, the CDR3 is TGTGCCAGCGGGACGACCCAAGAGACCCAGTACTTC. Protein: CASGTTQETQYF.